The T cell receptor (beta chain) under discussion was sequenced for a study of somatic mutations in cytotoxic T cells in rheumatoid arthritis. This clone showed up just a few times. The CDR3 contains 16 residues. Trimming stripped 4 bases from V and 3 bases from J, with 19 bases between. From germline, CDR1 is MGHRA and CDR2 YSYEKL. Libraries were prepared by immunoSEQ multiplex PCR; TCRdb keeps only in-frame clonotypes and omits some of them. Altogether some 9,800 clones are present, around 82% being singletons, with the ten largest covering approximately 20%. The specimen sequenced was CD8+ T cells sorted from blood. The rearrangement links TRBV4-1 to TRBJ2-7, with D possibly TRBD2 on 5 matching bases. The source of this sequence is a woman aged 45-60 years in good health. CDR3 region: CASSPSGIQSDYEQYF. The CDR3 bases are TGCGCCAGCAGCCCTTCCGGGATCCAGTCGGACTACGAGCAGTACTTC.